The rows below give T cell receptor beta chains drawn from one sample of a study of CD8+ T cells in alopecia areata. Sequencing used immunoSEQ multiplex PCR; TCRdb keeps in-frame clones, though not all of them. The profile shows approximately 210,000 clones, 50% to 60% of them singletons. Here the sequenced sample was CD4+ T cells sorted from blood, taken at week 4, from a patient treated with tofacitinib. The receptors shown here come from a human donor with alopecia areata. Each CDR3 is given with its conserved first and last residue. The D gene is left open where the match is weak. Size tells how often a clone was seen (once, few, many) or the class of an expanded clone, and some rows leave it out.

cdr3_aa cdr3_nt clone_size j_call d_call v_call
CAWSPAASSTDTQYF TGTGCCTGGAGTCCGGCTGCTTCTAGCACAGATACGCAGTATTTT NA TRBJ2-3 NA TRBV30
CASGGSTGGTNTEAFF TGTGCCAGCGGGGGCAGCACAGGGGGCACGAACACTGAAGCTTTCTTT few TRBJ1-1 TRBD1 TRBV5-6
CASSTRGGVETQYF TGTGCCAGCAGCACGCGGGGGGGCGTTGAGACCCAGTACTTC NA TRBJ2-5 TRBD2 TRBV7-2
CASSLLSHEQYF TGTGCCAGCAGCTTACTTAGTCACGAGCAGTACTTC NA TRBJ2-7 NA TRBV7-8
CASSLVTGVPNSPLHF TGTGCCAGCAGCTTAGTAACAGGGGTTCCTAATTCACCCCTCCACTTT NA TRBJ1-6 TRBD1 TRBV7-9
CASSTRRGGNYGYTF TGTGCCAGCAGTACAAGGAGGGGTGGGAACTATGGCTACACCTTC NA TRBJ1-2 NA TRBV11-2
CAWSQVVGVSGYTF TGTGCCTGGAGCCAGGTAGTGGGTGTATCTGGCTACACCTTC NA TRBJ1-2 NA TRBV30
CSVYLGEAFF TGCAGCGTGTATTTAGGGGAAGCTTTCTTT NA TRBJ1-1 NA TRBV29-1
CASSVRGHEQYF TGCGCCAGCAGCGTTCGGGGGCACGAGCAGTACTTC few TRBJ2-7 NA TRBV5-1
CSVEILYNEQFF TGCAGCGTTGAAATCTTGTACAATGAGCAGTTCTTC NA TRBJ2-1 NA TRBV29-1
CASSTTYEQYF TGTGCCAGCAGTACAACCTACGAGCAGTACTTC once TRBJ2-7 NA TRBV28
CAWSADWTGGSEAFF TGTGCCTGGAGTGCTGATTGGACAGGGGGCTCCGAAGCTTTCTTT NA TRBJ1-1 TRBD1 TRBV30
CASRQSQGTNTEAFF TGTGCCAGCAGGCAGTCACAGGGGACGAACACTGAAGCTTTCTTT few TRBJ1-1 TRBD1 TRBV28
CAWSVGWGASNQPQHF TGTGCCTGGAGTGTAGGTTGGGGGGCTAGCAATCAGCCCCAGCATTTT NA TRBJ1-5 NA TRBV30
CASSLALAVADTQYF TGTGCCAGCAGCTTAGCCCTAGCGGTCGCAGATACGCAGTATTTT NA TRBJ2-3 TRBD2 TRBV7-2
CSVGLSGANVLTF TGCAGCGTTGGGTTATCTGGGGCCAACGTCCTGACTTTC NA TRBJ2-6 NA TRBV29-1
CASSLGMDSLHF TGTGCCAGCAGCCTGGGTATGGATTCCCTCCACTTT few TRBJ1-6 NA TRBV5-6
CAWKATIYNEQFF TGTGCCTGGAAAGCGACCATCTACAATGAGCAGTTCTTC NA TRBJ2-1 NA TRBV30
CSVVSPSGKRGYGYTF TGCAGCGTCGTCTCACCCTCAGGGAAAAGGGGATATGGCTACACCTTC NA TRBJ1-2 NA TRBV29-1
CASRRAEGDYGYTF TGTGCCAGCAGGAGGGCGGAGGGGGACTATGGCTACACCTTC few TRBJ1-2 NA TRBV6-1
CASRGPLKNTEAFF TGCGCCAGCAGGGGGCCCCTAAAGAACACTGAAGCTTTCTTT few TRBJ1-1 NA TRBV4-1
CSVQRDSYEQYF TGCAGCGTCCAGCGGGATTCCTACGAGCAGTACTTC few TRBJ2-7 TRBD2 TRBV29-1
CASSQDREDEQFF TGTGCCAGCAGTCAGGACAGGGAGGATGAGCAGTTCTTC NA TRBJ2-1 TRBD1 TRBV4-2
CSVEEGRGTEAFF TGCAGCGTTGAAGAAGGACGTGGGACTGAAGCTTTCTTT NA TRBJ1-1 NA TRBV29-1
CASSPREGGQPQHF TGTGCCAGCAGCCCCCGGGAGGGGGGCCAGCCCCAGCATTTT NA TRBJ1-5 NA TRBV5-6
CASSYENSPLHF TGTGCCAGCAGTTACGAAAATTCACCCCTCCACTTT NA TRBJ1-6 NA TRBV6-6
CASSPRGIRQQNDHGYTF TGCGCCAGCAGTCCCAGGGGAATAAGGCAACAAAATGACCATGGCTACACCTTC NA TRBJ1-2 NA TRBV5-1
CASGDRTNTEAFF TGCGCCAGCGGGGACAGGACGAACACTGAAGCTTTCTTT NA TRBJ1-1 TRBD1 TRBV5-1
CAYKPRDRGTYEQYF TGTGCCTACAAACCCCGGGACAGGGGGACCTACGAGCAGTACTTC once TRBJ2-7 TRBD1 TRBV30
CASSVEGGGNQPQHF TGTGCCAGCAGCGTAGAAGGTGGGGGAAATCAGCCCCAGCATTTT few TRBJ1-5 NA TRBV9
CASSGLAGNAYEQYF TGTGCCAGCAGTGGACTAGCGGGAAATGCCTACGAGCAGTACTTC many TRBJ2-7 TRBD2 TRBV27
CASSSQQGREAFF TGTGCCAGCAGTAGTCAACAGGGTCGCGAAGCTTTCTTT few TRBJ1-1 NA TRBV6-6
CAISRDYGEQFF TGTGCCATCAGCCGCGACTACGGTGAGCAGTTCTTC NA TRBJ2-1 NA TRBV10-3
CASSVLAGAYNEQFF TGTGCCAGCAGCGTATTAGCGGGGGCCTACAATGAGCAGTTCTTC NA TRBJ2-1 TRBD2 TRBV9
CSVEALLEYF TGCAGCGTTGAAGCCCTCCTCGAGTACTTC NA TRBJ2-7 NA TRBV29-1
CATSSGEAFF TGTGCCACCTCATCTGGGGAAGCTTTCTTT few TRBJ1-1 NA TRBV19